The 10 T cell receptor beta chains below were found in one sample sequenced in a study of OX40 agonist ivuxolimab in advanced cancers. The library was built by means of the immunoSEQ multiplex PCR assay. TCRdb stores this immuneACCESS table with in-frame sequences only. Part of the clones is absent; in the studies checked, under half of the shortfall reflects unresolved V genes, and no reason is known for the rest. The sample records tens of thousands of clones, 80% to 95% of which are singletons. The top ten constitute 0.55% to 0.75% of the sample. The sequencing used CD4+ or CD8+ T cells sorted from blood, collected in a trial of the OX40 agonist ivuxolimab. These receptors all come from an adult with an advanced solid tumor such as melanoma, head and neck, liver or kidney cancer.

V usage is TRBV5-6 and J usage is TRBJ2-1, with D hard to call. V dropped 1 base and J dropped 5 bases, with 7 bases sitting between them. The CDR3 has 13 amino acids. Germline V gives CDR1 SGHDT, CDR2 YYEEEE. This CDR3 is CASSLLRNNEQFF. For the CDR3, the DNA is TGTGCCAGCAGCTTGCTCCGTAACAATGAGCAGTTCTTC.

This clone was recorded once. V is TRBV5-1 and J is TRBJ2-3; no clear D gene. Germline CDR1 is SGHRS and CDR2 is YFSETQ. This CDR3 contains 15 residues. V lost 2 bases to trimming and J lost 0 bases, with 10 bases between them. The CDR3 reads CASSLSSGSTDTQYF. Written as DNA, the CDR3 is TGCGCCAGCAGCTTATCTAGTGGCAGCACAGATACGCAGTATTTT. Complete variable domain (other parts from reference TRBV5-1 and TRBJ2-3): KAGVTQTPRYLIKTRGQQVTLSCSPISGHRSVSWYQQTPGQGLQFLFEYFSETQRNKGNFPGRFSGRQFSNSRSEMNVSTLELGDSALYLCASSLSSGSTDTQYFGPGTRLTVL.

The gene calls are TRBV14 and TRBJ1-1; TRBD1 might be the D (6 bases). Germline V gene sequence: CDR1 SGHDN, CDR2 FVKESK. V dropped 3 bases and J dropped 6 bases, with 14 bases sitting between them. The CDR3 runs to 14 residues. The CDR3 loop is CASSHRGSGAEAFF. CDR3 DNA: TGTGCCAGCAGCCATCGGGGCTCAGGGGCTGAAGCTTTCTTT.

This clone was observed a single time. V is TRBV7-9 and J is TRBJ1-2; unclear D gene. The CDR3 covers 14 residues. The V and J ends lost 5 bases and 4 bases respectively, with 14 bases between them. Germline lookup yields CDR1 SEHNR and CDR2 FQNEAQ (reference sequence). The CDR3 nucleotides are TGTGCCAGCAGCCCCGCACAAAGTACCTATGGCTACACCTTC. Its protein product is CASSPAQSTYGYTF.

CDR3 nucleotide sequence: TGTGCCAGTCAGCGGGTGGGTCATGGCTACACCTTC. The encoded protein is CASQRVGHGYTF. The chain joins TRBV19 to TRBJ1-2; D ambiguous. CDR3 length equals 12 residues. V was pared by 8 bases and J by 6 bases, with 13 bases between. Germline loops: CDR1 LNHDA, CDR2 SQIVND (reference sequence).

The rearrangement joins TRBV7-3 to TRBJ1-6; D not certain. This CDR3 is 14 amino acids long. Per the germline V gene, CDR1 is SGHTA and CDR2 is FQGTGA. V was trimmed by 2 bases and J by 7 bases, leaving 9 bases between them. This CDR3 is CASSLEGGNSPLHF. The CDR3, as DNA: TGTGCCAGCAGCTTAGAGGGTGGGAATTCACCCCTCCACTTT.

The chain is built from TRBV30 and TRBJ2-6; 8 bases agree with TRBD1. The CDR3 runs to 15 residues. The junction had 6 bases not matched to a gene; V was cut back by 3 bases and J by 5 bases. Per the germline V gene, CDR1 is GTSNPN and CDR2 is SVGIG (reference sequence). CDR3 in DNA: TGTGCCTGGAGCATAGACAGGGGAAGGGCCAACGTCCTGACTTTC. This sequence encodes CAWSIDRGRANVLTF.

This chain connects TRBV18 to TRBJ1-3, with D unclear. Per the germline V gene, CDR1 is KGHSH and CDR2 is LQKENI. The CDR3 runs to 13 residues. The V end lost 3 bases, the J end lost 1 base, and 4 bases lay between the germline ends. The CDR3 sequence is CASSPGSGNTIYF. The CDR3 DNA sequence: TGTGCCAGCTCACCGGGTTCTGGAAACACCATATATTTT.

The rearrangement uses TRBV19 and TRBJ1-1; 12 bases are shared with TRBD1. V gave up 8 bases and J gave up 6 bases; unmatched junction bases: 13. Germline CDR1 is LNHDA and CDR2 is SQIVND (reference sequence). The CDR3 spans 16 residues. The CDR3 is CASLGTGGEKFAEAFF. The CDR3 DNA reads TGTGCCAGTCTGGGGACAGGGGGCGAGAAATTCGCTGAAGCTTTCTTT.

The V gene is TRBV27, the J gene TRBJ2-3; 11 bases fit TRBD2. The germline V gene has CDR1 MNHEY and CDR2 SMNVEV (reference sequence). CDR3 length: 15 residues. Trimming removed 4 bases from V and 5 bases from J; junction bases left unmatched: 5. The chain's CDR3 is CASSYTSGRGDTQYF. In DNA form, the CDR3 reads TGTGCCAGCAGTTATACTAGCGGGAGAGGAGATACGCAGTATTTT.